The 8 T cell receptor beta chains presented below share a single source sample, sequenced in a study of blood T cell repertoires in COVID-19. Here immunoSEQ multiplex PCR was the method, and the copy in TCRdb shows in-frame clones only, minus some. The sample includes 300,000 to 350,000 clones, around 86% of them seen just once. The sequenced material came from PBMCs or T cells enriched from blood (not recorded which). Receptors were obtained from a woman aged 40 to 50 with acute COVID-19.

J is TRBJ1-1 and V is TRBV10-3; tentatively, D is TRBD1 (6 bases). CDR3 size: 15 residues. CDR1 and CDR2 from the germline V gene are ENHRY and SYGVKD. V lost 0 bases to trimming and J lost 2 bases, with 10 bases between them. The CDR3: CAISESGQANTEAFF. Written as DNA, the CDR3 is TGTGCCATCAGTGAGTCGGGACAAGCTAACACTGAAGCTTTCTTT.

This chain joins TRBV27 and TRBJ1-2, with D possibly TRBD1 on 6 matching bases. Germline values: CDR1 MNHEY, CDR2 SMNVEV (reference sequence). Trimming cost V 5 bases and J 1 base, with 14 bases left between them. This CDR3 spans 15 amino acids. For the CDR3, the DNA is TGTGCCAGCAGTCCAAGGACAGAGATTAACTATGGCTACACCTTC. This gives the protein CASSPRTEINYGYTF.

The chain is built from TRBV12-3 or TRBV12-4 and TRBJ1-2; no firm D call. The CDR3 is 13 residues long. V lost 2 bases and J lost 3, with 7 bases in between. This CDR3 reads CASSLSTDYGYTF. The DNA for the CDR3 is TGTGCCAGCAGTTTAAGTACAGACTATGGCTACACCTTC.

The chain employs TRBV12-5 and TRBJ1-2; the D is unclear. This CDR3 is built from 11 residues. The V gene lost 3 bases and the J gene lost 4 bases, with 3 bases spanning the gap. In germline, CDR1 is LGHNT, CDR2 FRNRAP. DNA of the CDR3: TGTGCTAGTGGTTTTAGCTATGGCTACACCTTC. Encoded protein: CASGFSYGYTF.

The rearrangement links TRBV19 to TRBJ1-2; D might be TRBD1 (5 bases). Trimming stripped 6 bases from V and 4 bases from J, with 21 bases between. The germline V gene encodes CDR1 LNHDA and CDR2 SQIVND (reference sequence). The CDR3 has 16 residues. CDR3 bases: TGTGCCAGTAGCAACGATGTGCTAGGGGAGGGCTATGGCTACACCTTC. It yields the protein CASSNDVLGEGYGYTF.

In its sample, this clone was seen a few times. The V and J genes are TRBV15 and TRBJ2-3, with 7 bases fitting TRBD2. Germline-derived CDR1 and CDR2 are LNHNV and YYDKDF (reference sequence). J lost 2 bases, V lost 1 base, and 9 bases had no gene match. There are 17 residues in the CDR3. DNA for the CDR3: TGTGCCACCAGCAGAGCTACGCTTAGCGGGCACACAGATACGCAGTATTTT. Translating it yields CATSRATLSGHTDTQYF.

The rearrangement links TRBV12-5 to TRBJ2-3; 10 bases match TRBD2. Germline CDR1 and CDR2: LGHNT and FRNRAP. The CDR3 runs 14 residues. The CDR3 loop reads CSSTTSGSTDTQYF. CDR3 nucleotide sequence: TGTTCTTCTACGACTAGCGGGAGCACAGATACGCAGTATTTT. Looking up the rest from reference TRBV12-5 and TRBJ2-3 gives the full variable domain: DARVTQTPRHKVTEMGQEVTMRCQPILGHNTVFWYRQTMMQGLELLAYFRNRAPLDDSGMPKDRFSAEMPDATLATLKIQPSEPRDSAVYFCSSTTSGSTDTQYFGPGTRLTVL.

The V and J genes are TRBV7-9 and TRBJ2-5; 7 bases align to TRBD2. This CDR3 is built from 13 residues. V lost 5 bases to trimming and J lost 7 bases; unmatched junction nucleotides: 7. Germline lookup yields CDR1 SEHNR and CDR2 FQNEAQ (reference sequence). CDR3 bases: TGTGCCAGCAGCCCCGGGACTACGGTGACCCAGTACTTC. Translated: CASSPGTTVTQYF.